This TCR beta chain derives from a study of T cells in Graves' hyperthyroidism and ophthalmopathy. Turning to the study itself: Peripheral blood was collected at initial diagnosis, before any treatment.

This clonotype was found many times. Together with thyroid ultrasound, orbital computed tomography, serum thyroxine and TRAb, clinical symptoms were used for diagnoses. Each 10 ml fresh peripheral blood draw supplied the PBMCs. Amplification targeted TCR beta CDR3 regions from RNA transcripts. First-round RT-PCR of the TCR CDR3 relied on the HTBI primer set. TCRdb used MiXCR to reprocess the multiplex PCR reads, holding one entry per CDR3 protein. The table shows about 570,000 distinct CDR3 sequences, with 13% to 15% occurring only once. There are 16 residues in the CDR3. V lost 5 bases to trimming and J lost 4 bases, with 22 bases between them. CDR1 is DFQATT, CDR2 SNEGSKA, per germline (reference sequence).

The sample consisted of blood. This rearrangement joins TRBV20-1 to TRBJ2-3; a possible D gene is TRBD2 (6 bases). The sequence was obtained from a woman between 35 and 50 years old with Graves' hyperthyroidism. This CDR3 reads CSASTPNGSPPDTQYF. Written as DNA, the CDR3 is TGCAGTGCTTCTACCCCTAACGGGAGCCCCCCAGATACGCAGTATTTT.